Below, 10 T cell receptor beta chains from the same sample are listed, as sequenced in a study of human T cells and chemical hapten exposure. Time point defined: pre-sensitization, week 0. Treatment: therapeutic diphenylcyclopropenone sensitization with weekly scalp DPC. TCRdb fed the RACE reads into MiXCR, producing one record per CDR3 protein. Of around 56,000 distinct CDR3 sequences detected, roughly 9.8% appear once; the ten largest clones hold around 10%. The sequencing here drew on whole blood, taken in connection with sensitization to the hapten diphenylcyclopropenone (DPC). Receptors originate from a man aged 40-55 years with alopecia areata. Some clones in this sample may be carry-over from other donors' samples.

This clonotype was detected a few times. The chain has TRBV20-1 and TRBJ2-1; D is uncertain. The CDR3 covers 15 residues. V lost 4 bases and J 6 bases, leaving 19 bases between the germline ends. Germline V gives CDR1 DFQATT, CDR2 SNEGSKA (reference sequence). As DNA, the CDR3 is TGCAGTGCTACCAAACCCCGCGTCCAAAGCAATGAGCAGTTCTTC. Its protein is CSATKPRVQSNEQFF.

This clonotype was counted many times. The rearrangement uses TRBV12-3 or TRBV12-4 and TRBJ1-5, with unresolved D. This CDR3 has 15 residues. The V end lost 7 bases, the J end lost 0 bases, and 13 bases lay between the germline ends. CDR3 residues: CASTLGVYSNQPQHF. The CDR3 region has the DNA TGTGCCAGCACTCTGGGAGTATATAGCAATCAGCCCCAGCATTTT.

This clonotype has more than one count but fewer than ten. The rearrangement links TRBV27 to TRBJ2-4; 8 positions agree with TRBD1. V was pared by 2 bases and J by 0 bases, with 3 bases of the junction left unmatched. CDR1 MNHEY and CDR2 SMNVEV come from the germline V gene (reference sequence). The CDR3 sequence is 16 residues long. The CDR3 DNA follows: TGTGCCAGCAGTTTACCGACAGGGGTAGCCAAAAACATTCAGTACTTC. Translation gives CASSLPTGVAKNIQYF.

At least ten counts were recorded for this clonotype. The V call is TRBV4-3, the J call TRBJ2-5, with 9 bases matching TRBD1. Germline V gene data show CDR1 as LGHNA and CDR2 as YSLEER. V lost 3 bases and J lost 5; bases outside the gene matches: 4. The CDR3 is 14 residues long. The DNA of the CDR3 is TGCGCCAGCAGCCAGATGACAGGGGGTGAGACCCAGTACTTC. The encoded protein is CASSQMTGGETQYF.

This clonotype was recorded many times. The CDR3 spells CASSLGETDTQYF. DNA of the CDR3: TGTGCCAGCAGCTTGGGAGAGACAGATACGCAGTATTTT. V and J are TRBV5-4 and TRBJ2-3; no firm D call. The CDR3 loop spans 13 amino acids. Per germline, CDR1 SGHNT and CDR2 YYREEE (reference sequence). Trimming stripped 0 bases from V and 3 bases from J, with 5 bases between.

This chain connects TRBV6-2 or TRBV6-3 to TRBJ1-1; TRBD1 might be the D (5 bases). This CDR3 has 14 residues. The V end lost 3 bases, the J end lost 5 bases, and 13 bases lay between the germline ends. Germline CDR1 MNHEY, CDR2 SVGEGT. The CDR3 protein is CASSYWGVSTEAFF. CDR3 nucleotide sequence: TGTGCCAGCAGTTATTGGGGGGTATCGACTGAAGCTTTCTTT.

The V and J genes are TRBV7-8 and TRBJ2-5; D ambiguous. V was trimmed by 1 base and J by 2 bases, leaving 8 bases between them. Germline V gene data show CDR1 as SGHVS and CDR2 as FQNEAQ. The CDR3 runs to 14 residues. CDR3 protein: CASSLVPAQETQYF. Here the CDR3 DNA reads TGTGCCAGCAGCTTAGTCCCAGCTCAAGAGACCCAGTACTTC.

The chain is built from TRBV12-2 and TRBJ1-5. TRBV12-2 is flagged as a pseudogene. This CDR3 spans 14 amino acids. The CDR3 coding sequence is TGTGCAAGTCCCCCGTTAAGGGAAAATCAGCCCCAGCATTTT. This encodes CASPPLRENQPQHF.

The CDR3 DNA reads as TGTGCCAGCAGCTTAACGCAGGCGACCCCTCTTGGCCACTATGGCTACACCTTC. This translates into CASSLTQATPLGHYGYTF. This chain joins TRBV7-8 and TRBJ1-2; no clear D gene. V was trimmed by 2 bases and J by 3 bases, leaving 22 bases between them. Germline values: CDR1 SGHVS, CDR2 FQNEAQ. The CDR3 length is 18 residues.

This clonotype was counted ten times or more. This chain uses TRBV12-3 or TRBV12-4 with TRBJ2-1; 8 positions agree with TRBD2. The ends lost 5 bases at V and 2 bases at J; junction bases unmatched: 11. The CDR3 has 17 residues. The CDR3 region has the DNA TGTGCCAGCAGTACCGGGACTAGTGCCCCTACCTACAATGAGCAGTTCTTC. Its translation is CASSTGTSAPTYNEQFF.